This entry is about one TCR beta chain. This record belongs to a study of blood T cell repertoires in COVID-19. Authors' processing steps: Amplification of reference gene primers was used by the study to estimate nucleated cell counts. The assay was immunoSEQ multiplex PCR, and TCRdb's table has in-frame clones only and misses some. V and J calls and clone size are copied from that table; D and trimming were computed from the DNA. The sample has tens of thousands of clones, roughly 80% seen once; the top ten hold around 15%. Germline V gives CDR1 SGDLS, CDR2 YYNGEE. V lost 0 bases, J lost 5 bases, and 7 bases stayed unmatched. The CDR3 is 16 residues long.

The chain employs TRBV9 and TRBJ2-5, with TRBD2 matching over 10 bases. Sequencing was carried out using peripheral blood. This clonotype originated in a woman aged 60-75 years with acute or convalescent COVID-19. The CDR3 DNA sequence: TGTGCCAGCAGCGTAGCGTCTAGCGGGGGTGCGGAGACCCAGTACTTC. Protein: CASSVASSGGAETQYF. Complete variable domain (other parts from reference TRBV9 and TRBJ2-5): DSGVTQTPKHLITATGQRVTLRCSPRSGDLSVYWYQQSLDQGLQFLIQYYNGEERAKGNILERFSAQQFPDLHSELNLSSLELGDSALYFCASSVASSGGAETQYFGPGTRLLVL.